This is a list of T cell receptor beta chains from one sample in a study of PD-L1 blockade in urothelial cancer. Sequencing used immunoSEQ multiplex PCR; TCRdb keeps in-frame clones, though not all of them. This sample yields under 40,000 clones, of which about nine tenths are seen a single time; 8.3% belongs to the top ten. The sample here was PBMCs, taken around atezolizumab (anti-PD-L1) treatment. Source of these receptors: a man between 65 and 85 years old with urothelial cancer. Each CDR3 is given without its conserved first and last residue. The D gene is left open where the match is weak. Clone sizes are given selectively: once, few, many, or a class where the clone is expanded.

CDR3 protein	J gene	V gene	clone size	D gene
ASSFQRGGGGYT	TRBJ1-2	TRBV11-2	NA	NA
ASSPPGREADNEQF	TRBJ2-1	TRBV11-2	NA	TRBD2
ASSSGLASQETQY	TRBJ2-5	TRBV5-5	NA	TRBD2
ASSEIPGGNEQF	TRBJ2-1	TRBV9	NA	TRBD2
ASSGTSGSYNEQF	TRBJ2-1	TRBV6-1	few	TRBD2
ASRLDLKEQF	TRBJ2-1	TRBV7-2	once	NA
ASSFGGRAPYEQY	TRBJ2-7	TRBV11-2	medium-sized	TRBD2
AWSGGTSGSYEQY	TRBJ2-7	TRBV30	few	TRBD2
ASTLLAGSYEQY	TRBJ2-7	TRBV2	NA	TRBD2
SVAADMNTEAF	TRBJ1-1	TRBV29-1	NA	NA
ASSQDVPGQGRREKLF	TRBJ1-4	TRBV4-1	NA	TRBD1